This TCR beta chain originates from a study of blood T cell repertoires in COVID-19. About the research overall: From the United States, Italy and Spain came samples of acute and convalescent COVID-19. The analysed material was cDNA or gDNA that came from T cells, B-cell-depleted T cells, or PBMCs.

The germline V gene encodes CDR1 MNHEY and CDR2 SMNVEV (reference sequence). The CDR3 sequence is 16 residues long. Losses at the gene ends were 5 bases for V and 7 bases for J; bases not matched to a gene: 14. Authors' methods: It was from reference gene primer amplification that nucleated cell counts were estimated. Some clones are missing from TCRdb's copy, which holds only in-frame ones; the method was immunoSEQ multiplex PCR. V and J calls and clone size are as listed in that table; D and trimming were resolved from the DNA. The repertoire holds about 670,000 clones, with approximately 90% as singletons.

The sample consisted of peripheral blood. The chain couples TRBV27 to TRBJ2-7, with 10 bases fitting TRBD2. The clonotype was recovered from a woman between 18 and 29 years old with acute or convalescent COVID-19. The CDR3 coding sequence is TGTGCCAGCAGTGCCTTACTAGCGGGGACTTTCGGAGAGCAGTACTTC. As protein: CASSALLAGTFGEQYF.